The rows below give T cell receptor beta chains drawn from one sample of a study of CD8 T cells in ankylosing spondylitis. TCRdb recomputed calls from the 5' RACE reads with MiXCR, one row per CDR3 protein. The top ten hold 15% to 20% of the sample, which has under 850,000 distinct CDR3 sequences, around 20% seen once. Sequencing used blood, either unsorted or a sorted T cell fraction (not recorded which). The receptor set was obtained from a male donor with ankylosing spondylitis. The CDR3 runs from the conserved cysteine through the conserved F or W. The order of the fields is J gene, V gene, clone size, D gene, CDR3 DNA, CDR3 protein. D genes are given only for firm matches. The size entry is marked missing in some rows and otherwise reads once, few, many or a size class.

>TRBJ2-4|TRBV7-3|NA|NA
TGTGCCAGCAGCTCCCGACTCTTCCAGTACTTC
CASSSRLFQYF
>TRBJ1-1|TRBV12-3/TRBV12-4|many|NA
TGTGCCAGCAGTCCCCCGGGGGTAACTGAAGCTTTCTTT
CASSPPGVTEAFF
>TRBJ1-2|TRBV5-1|few|TRBD1
TGCGCCAGCAGCTCCGGACAGGGCGTAAAGAGTGGCTACACCTTC
CASSSGQGVKSGYTF
>TRBJ2-2|TRBV4-1|NA|NA
TGCGCCAGCAGCCAAGTCGGGGGAGTAGGAGTTTTATATACCGGGGAGCTGTTTTTT
CASSQVGGVGVLYTGELFF
>TRBJ2-2|TRBV20-1|few|NA
TGCAGTGCAAAGGAGGGCTCGAACACCGGGGAGCTGTTTTTT
CSAKEGSNTGELFF
>TRBJ2-1|TRBV3-1|few|NA
TGTGCCAGCAGCCAAGGGGCGAACAATGAGCAGTTCTTC
CASSQGANNEQFF
>TRBJ2-7|TRBV19|NA|NA
TGTGCCAGTAGTATCTCCGGGAACTCCTACGAGCAGTACTTC
CASSISGNSYEQYF
>TRBJ2-4|TRBV5-1|NA|NA
TGCGCCAGCAGCCAAAACTCGGATGGAGCCAAAAACATTCAGTACTTC
CASSQNSDGAKNIQYF
>TRBJ2-7|TRBV12-3/TRBV12-4|few|NA
TGTGCCAGCGGGCAGGGCAGCCACGAGCAGTACTTC
CASGQGSHEQYF
>TRBJ1-5|TRBV20-1|few|TRBD1
TGCAGTGCTAGAGATGGGGCAGGGGGTAACAATCAGCCCCAGCATTTT
CSARDGAGGNNQPQHF
>TRBJ2-1|TRBV7-3|few|NA
TGTGCCAGCAGCCGTACTCAGGGAGAGCAGTTCTTC
CASSRTQGEQFF
>TRBJ2-5|TRBV5-1|NA|NA
TGCGCCAGCAGCTTGGGGTTTGAAGAGACCCAGTACTTC
CASSLGFEETQYF
>TRBJ2-6|TRBV9|NA|NA
TGTGCCAGCAGCGTAGCGACAAACTCTGGGGCCAACGTCCTGACTTTC
CASSVATNSGANVLTF
>TRBJ2-7|TRBV4-1|few|TRBD1
TGCGCCAGCAGCCAGATGGGGACAGGGTACTACGAGCAGTACTTC
CASSQMGTGYYEQYF
>TRBJ2-7|TRBV29-1|many|NA
TGCAGCGTGCTGACTAGTTCCTACGAGCAGTACTTC
CSVLTSSYEQYF
>TRBJ2-7|TRBV10-3|NA|TRBD1
TGTGCCATCAGTGGAGGGACAGGGAGGTTGGACGAGCAGTACTTC
CAISGGTGRLDEQYF
>TRBJ2-4|TRBV19|few|NA
TGTGCCAGTAGTATAATAGGCAAGGGGGGGATCGACATTCAGTACTTC
CASSIIGKGGIDIQYF
>TRBJ2-7|TRBV4-1|few|NA
TGCGCCAGCAGCCAAGATACGGCGACACGCGGCATGAACTTC
CASSQDTATRGMNF
>TRBJ2-1|TRBV15|few|NA
TGTGCCACCAGCAGAGACGAAGCGGAAGGGTCCTACAATGAGCAGTTCTTC
CATSRDEAEGSYNEQFF
>TRBJ2-1|TRBV29-1|many|TRBD2
TGCAGCGTTGAGACGGGAGGGCCCTACAATGAGCAGTTCTTC
CSVETGGPYNEQFF
>TRBJ2-1|TRBV28|NA|NA
TGTGCCAGCGCTCTCCCCCAGAAGCGGCACAATGAGCAGTTCTTC
CASALPQKRHNEQFF
>TRBJ2-3|TRBV20-1|few|TRBD2
TGCAGTGCCATAGCGGGAGGCCTGATCACAGATACGCAGTATTTT
CSAIAGGLITDTQYF
>TRBJ2-7|TRBV12-3/TRBV12-4|few|NA
TGTGCCAGCAGGATCGTTGGGGGCCACGAGCAGTACTTC
CASRIVGGHEQYF
>TRBJ2-1|TRBV5-6|few|NA
TGTGCCAGCAGCGTCGGGACCCCGAGCTCCTACAATGAGCAGTTCTTC
CASSVGTPSSYNEQFF
>TRBJ2-5|TRBV20-1|few|NA
TGCAGTGCTAGGAGAGTGTCAGTTTCCCAAGAGACCCAGTACTTC
CSARRVSVSQETQYF
>TRBJ2-1|TRBV12-3/TRBV12-4|many|TRBD2
TGTGCCAGCAGTTTCCCGACTAGCGGTTCAGGCGGTGAGCAGTTCTTC
CASSFPTSGSGGEQFF
>TRBJ1-4|TRBV29-1|NA|NA
TGCAGCGTTGATTTAGGGGAGGTTAATGAAAAACTGTTTTTT
CSVDLGEVNEKLFF
>TRBJ2-7|TRBV11-2|NA|TRBD2
TGTGCCAGCAGCAAACAAGCGGGAGGGCCTTACGAGCAGTACTTC
CASSKQAGGPYEQYF
>TRBJ1-1|TRBV12-3/TRBV12-4|many|TRBD1
TGTGCCAGCAGTTACCAGGGGGCAGGGAACACTGAAGCTTTCTTT
CASSYQGAGNTEAFF
>TRBJ2-3|TRBV20-1|many|TRBD2
TGCAGTGCTCCTCTAGCGGGGGGCACAGATACGCAGTATTTT
CSAPLAGGTDTQYF
>TRBJ2-7|TRBV7-9|NA|NA
TGTGCCAGCAGCTTAGGCGGGGGCAGTCTAGACGAGCAGTACTTC
CASSLGGGSLDEQYF
>TRBJ2-2|TRBV29-1|NA|NA
TGCAGCGGGGACCTCGCGAACACCGGGGAGCTGTTTTTT
CSGDLANTGELFF
>TRBJ1-4|TRBV12-3/TRBV12-4|many|NA
TGTGCCAGCAGTTTAGCGGGGGGGGAAAAACTGTTTTTT
CASSLAGGEKLFF
>TRBJ2-7|TRBV6-1|many|TRBD1
TGTGCCAGCAGCCCGGACAGGGCTACTGGGCAGTACTTC
CASSPDRATGQYF
>TRBJ2-7|TRBV2|NA|TRBD2
TGTGCCAGCAGGCGGGAGGGACAGACCTACGAGCAGTACTTC
CASRREGQTYEQYF
>TRBJ1-5|TRBV6-5|many|NA
TGTGCCAGCAGTTACGGTAGCAATCAGCCCCAGCATTTT
CASSYGSNQPQHF
>TRBJ2-5|TRBV5-1|NA|TRBD1
TGCGCCAGCAGAACTACCGGGACAGAGTACCAAGAGACCCAGTACTTC
CASRTTGTEYQETQYF
>TRBJ2-7|TRBV20-1|few|TRBD2
TGCAGTGCTAGAGAGGCTAGCGGCGCCTACGAGCAGTACTTC
CSAREASGAYEQYF
>TRBJ1-4|TRBV7-8|few|TRBD1
TGTGCCAGCAGCTTCTACAGGGGGGGTGATGAAAAACTGTTTTTT
CASSFYRGGDEKLFF
>TRBJ1-4|TRBV4-1|few|NA
TGCGCCAGCAGCCAAGGAGGGGGGGCAACTAATGAAAAACTGTTTTTT
CASSQGGGATNEKLFF
>TRBJ1-5|TRBV20-1|NA|TRBD1
TGCAGTGCTCGAACCGCGACAGGGATCAATCAGCCCCAGCATTTT
CSARTATGINQPQHF
>TRBJ2-1|TRBV14|few|TRBD2
TGTGCCAGCAGCGATAGGGTGGTAGCGGGAGATGAGCAGTTCTTC
CASSDRVVAGDEQFF
>TRBJ2-1|TRBV12-3/TRBV12-4|few|NA
TGTGCCAGCACTACCTCGTGGTCTTCGGAGCACGATGAGCAGTTCTTC
CASTTSWSSEHDEQFF
>TRBJ2-3|TRBV29-1|many|NA
TGCAGCGTCCTGGGTGGGGGGAGCACAGATACGCAGTATTTT
CSVLGGGSTDTQYF
>TRBJ1-1|TRBV7-2|NA|NA
TGTGCCAGCAGCTTCGGAACGGGGACTGAAGCTTTCTTT
CASSFGTGTEAFF
>TRBJ2-7|TRBV7-6|few|TRBD2
TGTGCCAGCAGCTTACTCGGGGCTAGCGGGGCCTACGAGCAGTACTTC
CASSLLGASGAYEQYF
>TRBJ2-5|TRBV27|few|NA
TGTGCCAGCAGTTACATACTAGCTACCCCTGACGCCCAGTACTTC
CASSYILATPDAQYF